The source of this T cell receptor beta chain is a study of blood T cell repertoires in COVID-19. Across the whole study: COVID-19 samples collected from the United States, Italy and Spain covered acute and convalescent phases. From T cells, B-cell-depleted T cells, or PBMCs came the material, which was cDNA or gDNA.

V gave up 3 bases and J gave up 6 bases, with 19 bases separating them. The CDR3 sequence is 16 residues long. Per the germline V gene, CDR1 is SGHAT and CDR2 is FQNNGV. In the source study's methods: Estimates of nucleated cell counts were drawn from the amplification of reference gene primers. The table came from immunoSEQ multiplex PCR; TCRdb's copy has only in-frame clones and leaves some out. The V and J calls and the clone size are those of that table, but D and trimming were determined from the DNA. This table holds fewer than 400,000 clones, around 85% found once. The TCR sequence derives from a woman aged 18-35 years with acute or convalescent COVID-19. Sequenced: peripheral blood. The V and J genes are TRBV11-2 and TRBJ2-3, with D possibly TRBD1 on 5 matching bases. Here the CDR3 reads CASSFSVTGASDTQYF. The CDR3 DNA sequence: TGTGCCAGCAGCTTCTCTGTAACTGGGGCCTCCGATACGCAGTATTTT.